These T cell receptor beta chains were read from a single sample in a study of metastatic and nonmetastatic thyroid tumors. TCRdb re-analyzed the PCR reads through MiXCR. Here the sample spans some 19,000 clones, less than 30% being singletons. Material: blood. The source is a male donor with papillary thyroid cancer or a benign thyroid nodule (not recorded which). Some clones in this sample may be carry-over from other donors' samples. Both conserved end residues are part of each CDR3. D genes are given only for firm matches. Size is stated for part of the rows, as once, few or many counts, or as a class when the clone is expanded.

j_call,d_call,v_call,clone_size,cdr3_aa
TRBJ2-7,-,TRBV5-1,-,CASSLSVALRYEQYF
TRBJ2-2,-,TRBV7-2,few,CTSSLGSGELFF
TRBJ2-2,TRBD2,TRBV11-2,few,CASSLWGSGRPPGTGELFF
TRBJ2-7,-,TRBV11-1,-,CASSHPVGGDSYEQYF
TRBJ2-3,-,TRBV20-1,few,CSARRVEGARTDTQYF
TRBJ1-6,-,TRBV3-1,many,CASSQLGEIGDSPLHF
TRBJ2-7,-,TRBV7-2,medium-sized,CASSLAHEQYF
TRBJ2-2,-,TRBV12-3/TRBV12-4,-,CASKVGGAGELFF
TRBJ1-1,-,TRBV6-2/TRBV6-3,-,CASSYPTEAFF
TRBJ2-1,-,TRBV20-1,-,CSARPWVQSREQFF
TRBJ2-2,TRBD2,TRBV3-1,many,CASSPFLAGGFTRELFF
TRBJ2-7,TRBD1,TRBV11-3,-,CASSLEAGTEEQYF
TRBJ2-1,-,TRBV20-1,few,CSASSDNEQFF
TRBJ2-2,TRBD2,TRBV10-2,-,CASSERRGSDTGELFF
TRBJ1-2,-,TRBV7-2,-,CASSPFLGRGDGYTF
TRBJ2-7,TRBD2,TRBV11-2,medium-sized,CASSLAGAGYEQYF
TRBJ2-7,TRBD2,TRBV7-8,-,CASSSSGITSGGTYEQYF